Following are 21 T cell receptor beta chains from one sample sequenced in a study of identical twins. TCRdb itself ran the 5' RACE reads through MiXCR, one entry per CDR3 protein. Of about 550,000 distinct CDR3 sequences listed, 20% to 25% are singletons. The same data also contributed to another study, on yellow fever vaccine responses in identical twins.

Sample: CD4+ T cells sorted from blood. The receptors derive from a woman aged 18-30 years in good health.

The chain uses TRBV20-1 and TRBJ2-7; the match to TRBD1 covers 8 bases. The CDR3 is 15 amino acids. Trimming at V came to 2 bases and at J to 3 bases, leaving 9 bases not matched to a gene. The germline V gene has CDR1 DFQATT and CDR2 SNEGSKA (reference sequence). CDR3 amino acids: CSARPGTGSVYEQYV. CDR3 nucleotide sequence: TGCAGTGCTAGACCCGGGACAGGAAGTGTCTACGAGCAGTACGTC.

The chain carries TRBV5-4 and TRBJ2-7, with D possibly being TRBD1 or TRBD2 (5 bases each). The CDR3 spans 13 residues. Trimming stripped 7 bases from V and 9 bases from J, with 20 bases between. CDR1 and CDR2 from the germline V gene are SGHNT and YYREEE (reference sequence). This CDR3 is CASFYPGTNGQYV. DNA of the CDR3: TGTGCCAGCTTCTATCCCGGGACCAATGGGCAGTACGTC.

This rearrangement joins TRBV5-1 to TRBJ2-7; 13 bases fit TRBD2. Per the germline V gene, CDR1 is SGHRS and CDR2 is YFSETQ. V trimming: 4 bases; J trimming: 5 bases; junction bases outside the gene matches: 3. CDR3 length equals 14 residues. The CDR3 region is CASSGTSGMDEQYF. The DNA of the CDR3 is TGCGCCAGCAGCGGGACTAGCGGGATGGACGAGCAGTACTTC.

In this sample, this clonotype turned up a few times. The chain couples TRBV3-1 to TRBJ2-1; possibly TRBD1 for D (5 bases). The CDR3 contains 18 residues. Germline-derived CDR1 and CDR2 are LGHDT and YNNKEL (reference sequence). V lost 2 bases, J lost 1 base, and 18 bases lay in between. This CDR3 reads CASSQRPEIRTSYNEQFF. The DNA of the CDR3 is TGTGCCAGCAGCCAACGACCGGAGATTCGGACATCCTACAATGAGCAGTTCTTC.

In its sample, this clonotype was seen a few times. The chain links TRBV11-2 to TRBJ1-1; no clear D. The germline V and J ends were trimmed by 1 base and 3 bases, with 6 bases remaining between them. The CDR3 has 13 residues. Per the germline V gene, CDR1 is SGHAT and CDR2 is FQNNGV. For the CDR3, the DNA is TGTGCCAGCAGCTTAGCCCCTTACACTGAAGCTTTCTTT. This sequence encodes CASSLAPYTEAFF.

This clonotype was found a few times. The gene calls are TRBV5-1 and TRBJ2-7; tentatively, D is TRBD2 (5 bases). The germline CDR1 and CDR2 sequences are SGHRS and YFSETQ. Trimming stripped 1 base from V and 7 bases from J, with 15 bases between. The CDR3 covers 14 residues. The CDR3 bases are TGCGCCAGCAGCTTGCGGGGAGAGTCGAGGGAGCAGTACTTC. It encodes CASSLRGESREQYF.

The rearrangement joins TRBV12-5 to TRBJ2-2; D unclear. The CDR3 loop spans 14 amino acids. In germline, CDR1 is LGHNT, CDR2 FRNRAP. With 0 bases removed from V and 6 bases from J, the gap between germline ends came to 8 bases. The CDR3 is CASGLVLVPGELFF. The CDR3 nucleotides are TGTGCTAGTGGTTTGGTACTGGTACCCGGGGAGCTGTTTTTT.

Ten or more counts support this clonotype. This chain uses TRBV12-3 or TRBV12-4 with TRBJ1-1, with 7 nucleotides matching TRBD1. With 3 bases clipped from V and 8 bases from J, the junction kept 6 bases outside the gene matches. The CDR3 covers 13 residues. CDR3 sequence: CASSFADRAEAFF. The CDR3 coding sequence is TGTGCCAGCAGTTTCGCTGACAGGGCAGAAGCTTTCTTT.

V usage is TRBV20-1 and J usage is TRBJ2-5; 7 nucleotides agree with TRBD2. The CDR3 is made up of 15 amino acids. Unmatched junction bases numbered 7, after V lost 1 base and J lost 2 bases. The germline V gene has CDR1 DFQATT and CDR2 SNEGSKA (reference sequence). CDR3 region: CSARVGRVPQETQYF. The CDR3 DNA reads TGCAGTGCTAGAGTAGGGAGGGTACCACAAGAGACCCAGTACTTC.

V gene TRBV11-2 combines with J gene TRBJ2-1, with TRBD1 matching 7 bases. Germline V gene sequence: CDR1 SGHAT, CDR2 FQNNGV. J was trimmed by 5 bases and V by 6 bases; bases with no gene match: 10. There are 15 residues in the CDR3. CDR3 bases: TGTGCCAGCAGAAAACCGGGACAGATAAACAATGAGCAGTTCTTC. Its translation: CASRKPGQINNEQFF.

The chain employs TRBV28 and TRBJ2-7; D is undetermined. Germline assignment: CDR1 MDHEN and CDR2 SYDVKM. The CDR3 is 13 amino acids. Trimming shortened V by 1 base and J by 6 bases, and 10 bases separated the two germline ends. The CDR3 DNA sequence: TGTGCCAGCAGTTTATCCCAAGGCCGCGAGCAGTACGTC. It yields the protein CASSLSQGREQYV.

The rearrangement links TRBV20-1 to TRBJ1-5; 10 bases line up with TRBD1. The CDR3 is made up of 18 amino acids. Germline CDR1 reads DFQATT; CDR2 reads SNEGSKA (reference sequence). V lost 1 base and J lost 0; bases outside the gene matches: 9. The CDR3 protein is CSARGSGQGPYSNQPQHF. The CDR3 DNA follows: TGCAGTGCTAGAGGTTCGGGACAGGGGCCCTATAGCAATCAGCCCCAGCATTTT.

This clonotype was seen only a few times. This rearrangement joins TRBV9 to TRBJ2-1, with no clear D. The CDR3 extends over 16 amino acids. Looked up from germline, CDR1 is SGDLS and CDR2 is YYNGEE. Deletions cut 0 bases from V and 1 base from J, with 11 bases between. This CDR3 is CASSVGGSPSYNEQFF. The CDR3 DNA reads TGTGCCAGCAGCGTAGGAGGTAGCCCATCCTACAATGAGCAGTTCTTC.

The gene calls are TRBV2 and TRBJ2-1; 12 bases fit TRBD2. This CDR3 is built from 15 residues. The V segment lost 1 base and the J segment 12 bases; nucleotides outside the gene matches: 7. Germline V gene sequence: CDR1 SNHLY, CDR2 FYNNEI. The DNA for the CDR3 is TGTGCCAGCAGTGAAGAGGGACTAGCGGGTATTGGGCAGTTCTTC. Translated: CASSEEGLAGIGQFF.

This clonotype has more than one count but fewer than ten. The chain joins TRBV29-1 to TRBJ2-7, with D tentatively TRBD1 (5 bases). The V end lost 7 bases, the J end lost 0 bases, and 16 bases lay between the germline ends. CDR3 length equals 14 residues. Germline values: CDR1 SQVTM, CDR2 ANQGSEA. This chain's CDR3 is CSAIPQGPSYEQYF. CDR3 bases: TGCAGCGCCATTCCCCAGGGTCCCTCCTACGAGCAGTACTTC.

This sequence joins TRBV6-1 and TRBJ2-2; D may be TRBD1 or TRBD2 (7 bases each). There are 16 residues in the CDR3. Trimming stripped 6 bases from V and 3 bases from J, with 17 bases between. CDR1 is MNHNS and CDR2 is SASEGT in the germline V gene. The CDR3 DNA reads TGTGCCAGCAGCCAAAAGACAGGGAGGGACACCGGGGAGCTGTTTTTT. Translating it yields CASSQKTGRDTGELFF.

In this sample, this clonotype turned up a few times. The gene calls are TRBV14 and TRBJ2-7; D perhaps matches TRBD2 (5 bases). V was cut by 1 base and J by 3 bases, with 19 bases left in between. The germline V gene has CDR1 SGHDN and CDR2 FVKESK. The CDR3 is 17 amino acids. Here the CDR3 DNA reads TGTGCCAGCAGCCAAGGATCCCCCGGACTGACATTCTACGAGCAGTACTTC. Its translation is CASSQGSPGLTFYEQYF.

DNA for the CDR3: TGTGCCAGCAGCTCGCGACCTAGCGGGGGGGCCGGGGAGACCCAGTACTTC. Residues: CASSSRPSGGAGETQYF. This chain links TRBV11-2 with TRBJ2-5; 12 positions agree with TRBD2. This CDR3 contains 17 residues. The V gene's germline CDR1 is SGHAT and CDR2 FQNNGV. The J segment lost 5 bases and the V segment lost 4 bases, leaving 11 bases of the junction unmatched.

This clonotype was seen a handful of times. The chain employs TRBV2 and TRBJ2-3; D gene unclear. CDR3 length equals 11 residues. Trimming left V 3 bases short and J 4 bases short, with 2 bases between. The germline V gene encodes CDR1 SNHLY and CDR2 FYNNEI. The CDR3 protein is CASSEADTQYF. DNA of the CDR3: TGTGCCAGCAGTGAGGCAGATACGCAGTATTTT. Together with reference TRBV2 and TRBJ2-3, the CDR3 gives the full variable domain: EPEVTQTPSHQVTQMGQEVILRCVPISNHLYFYWYRQILGQKVEFLVSFYNNEISEKSEIFDDQFSVERPDGSNFTLKIRSTKLEDSAMYFCASSEADTQYFGPGTRLTVL.

This clonotype has a count of ten or more. The chain links TRBV5-1 to TRBJ2-7; D is unclear. This CDR3 has 14 residues. Trimming shortened V by 3 bases and J by 0 bases, and 10 bases separated the two germline ends. CDR1 SGHRS and CDR2 YFSETQ come from the germline V gene. The CDR3 is CASSWTENSYEQYF. CDR3 in DNA: TGCGCCAGCAGCTGGACCGAAAACTCCTACGAGCAGTACTTC.

This clonotype was observed a few times. The DNA for the CDR3 is TGTGCCAGCAGTTCCGCCCCCGTGGGGCTTAATTCACCCCTCCACTTT. Translating gives CASSSAPVGLNSPLHF. V is TRBV6-5 and J is TRBJ1-6; the D gene is possibly TRBD1 (5 bases). Trimming cost V 4 bases and J 6 bases, with 16 bases left between them. This CDR3 region has 16 residues. Germline V gives CDR1 MNHEY, CDR2 SVGAGI.